Listed here are 21 T cell receptor beta chains from one sample, sequenced in a study of neurological immune-mediated disorders. TCRdb used MiXCR to reprocess the 5' RACE reads, holding one entry per CDR3 protein. The sample holds 50,000 or so distinct CDR3 sequences, about a tenth seen once. Sequencing used PBMCs. The receptors shown here come from a woman aged 40 to 50 with HTLV-1-associated myelopathy (HAM/TSP).

This chain links TRBV4-3 with TRBJ2-2; 7 positions agree with TRBD1. In germline, CDR1 is LGHNA, CDR2 YSLEER. The V segment lost 6 bases and the J segment 0 bases; nucleotides outside the gene matches: 4. CDR3 length: 15 residues. The CDR3 coding sequence is TGCGCCAGCAGACCAGACAGGGCGAACACCGGGGAGCTGTTTTTT. It is translated as CASRPDRANTGELFF.

Remarks on this clonotype: Being one base from a much bigger clone, this may be a read error. The V and J genes are TRBV20-1 and TRBJ2-3; D is undetermined. CDR3 size: 12 residues. Looked up from germline, CDR1 is DFQATT and CDR2 is SNEGSKA (reference sequence). The CDR3 DNA sequence: TGCAGTGCCACATCCCGGTGGGATATGCAGTATTTT. Translation gives CSATSRWDMQYF.

In this sample, this clonotype turned up many times. This chain joins TRBV20-1 and TRBJ2-1; 13 bases line up with TRBD2. Trimming removed 5 bases from V and 7 bases from J; junction bases left unmatched: 2. Per germline, CDR1 DFQATT and CDR2 SNEGSKA (reference sequence). CDR3 length equals 13 residues. The DNA for the CDR3 is TGCAGTGCTCCGGGACTAGCGGGGAATGAGCAGTTCTTC. This codes for CSAPGLAGNEQFF.

Ten or more counts support this clonotype. The V call is TRBV5-6, the J call TRBJ2-3; the match to TRBD2 covers 8 bases. CDR1 SGHDT and CDR2 YYEEEE come from the germline V gene. The J segment lost 2 bases and the V segment lost 0 bases, leaving 5 bases of the junction unmatched. This CDR3 contains 16 residues. CDR3: CASSLVVAGNTDTQYF. The CDR3 DNA follows: TGTGCCAGCAGCTTGGTGGTAGCGGGGAACACAGATACGCAGTATTTT.

V is TRBV12-3 or TRBV12-4 and J is TRBJ1-3, with a tentative D call TRBD1 (5 bases). V dropped 1 base and J dropped 5 bases, with 12 bases sitting between them. The CDR3 consists of 15 residues. CDR3 residues: CASSLGGGRRNTIYF. The CDR3 nucleotides read TGTGCCAGCAGTTTAGGCGGGGGGAGGAGAAACACCATATATTTT.

At least ten counts were recorded for this clonotype. The J gene is TRBJ1-2, the V gene TRBV6-4; D is perhaps TRBD1 (5 bases). Germline CDR1 is MRHNA and CDR2 is SNTAGT. CDR3 size: 12 residues. V was shortened by 0 bases and J by 8 bases, with 7 bases between the two germline ends. Here the CDR3 DNA reads TGTGCCAGCAGTGACTCGGGGGTCGGCTACACCTTC. Its translation is CASSDSGVGYTF.

In its sample, this clonotype was seen many times. The chain has TRBV4-3 and TRBJ2-2, with unresolved D. Germline V gene data show CDR1 as LGHNA and CDR2 as YSLEER. CDR3 length: 16 amino acids. V lost 0 bases, J lost 4 bases, and 12 bases lay in between. CDR3 protein: CASSQDLAQVTGELFF. In DNA form, the CDR3 reads TGCGCCAGCAGCCAAGATCTGGCACAAGTCACCGGGGAGCTGTTTTTT.

This clonotype was seen at least ten times. This chain joins TRBV4-3 and TRBJ2-7; D ambiguous. V was pared by 0 bases and J by 6 bases, with 15 bases between. This CDR3 has 15 amino acids. From germline, CDR1 is LGHNA and CDR2 YSLEER. CDR3 DNA sequence: TGCGCCAGCAGCCAAGATGGGCGAGGTCGGAGCGAGCAGTACTTC. Encoded protein: CASSQDGRGRSEQYF.

This clonotype was observed many times. The genes are TRBV7-2 and TRBJ1-5; a possible D gene is TRBD1 (6 bases). Germline V lookup: CDR1 SGHTA, CDR2 FQGNSA. The CDR3 loop spans 15 amino acids. Trimming removed 4 bases at V and 3 bases at J, with 13 bases between. CDR3 amino acids: CASSSEGGNNQPQHF. For the CDR3, the DNA is TGTGCCAGCAGCTCGGAAGGGGGGAACAATCAGCCCCAGCATTTT.

This clonotype was seen repeatedly, ten times or more. The V gene is TRBV20-1, the J gene TRBJ2-3; 7 nucleotides match TRBD2. The V gene's germline CDR1 is DFQATT and CDR2 SNEGSKA (reference sequence). The CDR3 runs to 16 residues. Trimming removed 0 bases from V and 2 bases from J; junction bases left unmatched: 8. This CDR3 is CSARDGERGFTDTQYF. CDR3 in DNA: TGCAGTGCTAGAGATGGGGAGCGGGGCTTCACAGATACGCAGTATTTT.

This clonotype was counted many times. The chain links TRBV25-1 to TRBJ2-7, with D perhaps given as TRBD1 or TRBD2 (5 bases each). CDR1 is MGHDK and CDR2 is SYGVNS in the germline V gene. The ends were cut back, 2 bases at V and 3 bases at J, with 23 bases in the middle. The CDR3 length is 18 residues. The CDR3 is CASSEPSDTQGPLYEQYF. In nucleotides, the CDR3 is TGTGCCAGCAGTGAACCCTCGGACACCCAGGGACCCCTCTACGAGCAGTACTTC.

In its sample, this clonotype was seen many times. The CDR3: CASSTRTGGYEQYF. For the CDR3, the DNA is TGTGCCAGCAGTACTCGGACAGGGGGCTACGAGCAGTACTTC. The chain joins TRBV12-3 or TRBV12-4 to TRBJ2-7; TRBD1 agrees at 10 bases. V shed 5 bases, J shed 3 bases, and the junction held 4 bases outside the gene matches. The CDR3 covers 14 residues.

This clonotype showed up many times. V usage is TRBV20-1 and J usage is TRBJ2-5, with 8 bases fitting TRBD2. CDR3 size: 15 residues. The junction had 13 bases not matched to a gene; V was cut back by 6 bases and J by 4 bases. From germline, CDR1 is DFQATT and CDR2 SNEGSKA (reference sequence). CDR3 protein: CSAASGGGQAETQYF. CDR3 DNA sequence: TGCAGTGCCGCCTCCGGGGGGGGGCAGGCAGAGACCCAGTACTTC.

This clonotype was seen ten or more times. The rearrangement uses TRBV14 and TRBJ2-5; a weak D match, TRBD2 (6 bases). Looked up from germline, CDR1 is SGHDN and CDR2 is FVKESK. The CDR3 has 14 amino acids. The V end lost 1 base, the J end lost 5 bases, and 11 bases lay between the germline ends. The CDR3, as DNA: TGTGCCAGCAGCCAAGCGGGGGTCGAGGAGACCCAGTACTTC. It yields the protein CASSQAGVEETQYF.

The chain recombines TRBV24-1 with TRBJ1-4; D gene ambiguous. Looked up from germline, CDR1 is KGHDR and CDR2 is SFDVKD. Trimming stripped 12 bases from V and 9 bases from J, with 13 bases between. This CDR3 has 11 residues. CDR3 sequence: CASHPAQKLFF. CDR3 in DNA: TGTGCCTCCCACCCCGCTCAAAAACTGTTTTTT.

This clonotype was detected many times. CDR3 bases: TGCAGTGCCGAACCCGGGACAGGGGCCGGTGAGCAGTTCTTC. It translates to CSAEPGTGAGEQFF. The V and J genes are TRBV20-1 and TRBJ2-1; 10 bases agree with TRBD1. The V gene end was trimmed by 6 bases and the J gene end by 9 bases; junction bases not matched to a gene: 11. The CDR3 is 14 amino acids. Germline CDR1 DFQATT, CDR2 SNEGSKA (reference sequence).

This clonotype was counted ten times or more. V and J are TRBV5-5 and TRBJ1-1, with 7 positions matching TRBD1. This CDR3 spans 19 amino acids. V lost 1 base and J lost 4; bases outside the gene matches: 19. Germline CDR1 SGHKS, CDR2 YYEKEE (reference sequence). Written as DNA, the CDR3 is TGTGCCAGCAGCTTGCTGCCCGACCAAGGGGGCAGAAAAGGCACTGAAGCTTTCTTT. Translating gives CASSLLPDQGGRKGTEAFF.

Many counts were recorded for this clonotype. The chain carries TRBV5-1 and TRBJ1-6, with D hard to call. CDR1 and CDR2 from the germline V gene are SGHRS and YFSETQ. The CDR3 runs to 17 residues. Deletions cut 4 bases from V and 0 bases from J, with 14 bases between. CDR3 residues: CASSPGGINSYNSPLHF. The CDR3 DNA is TGCGCCAGCAGCCCGGGCGGGATCAACTCCTATAATTCACCCCTCCACTTT.

At least ten counts were recorded for this clonotype. This chain connects TRBV7-2 to TRBJ1-1, with D tentatively TRBD1 (6 bases). Trimming removed 1 base from V and 6 bases from J, with 18 bases in between. Germline V CDR1 and CDR2: SGHTA, FQGNSA. The CDR3 is 16 amino acids. The CDR3 sequence: CASSLVGRGGAAEAFF. The CDR3, as DNA: TGTGCCAGCAGCTTAGTTGGCCGGGGGGGGGCAGCTGAAGCTTTCTTT.

This clonotype was recorded at least ten times. The chain employs TRBV2 and TRBJ2-7; D possibly uses TRBD1 or TRBD2 (5 bases each). The V gene lost 8 bases and the J gene lost 2 bases, with 19 bases spanning the gap. This CDR3 has 15 amino acids. Per germline, CDR1 SNHLY and CDR2 FYNNEI. The CDR3 region is CASRRAVVGAYEQYF. The CDR3 DNA is TGTGCCAGCCGTCGCGCAGTCGTGGGGGCCTACGAGCAGTACTTC. Full variable domain (remainder filled in from reference TRBV2 and TRBJ2-7): EPEVTQTPSHQVTQMGQEVILRCVPISNHLYFYWYRQILGQKVEFLVSFYNNEISEKSEIFDDQFSVERPDGSNFTLKIRSTKLEDSAMYFCASRRAVVGAYEQYFGPGTRLTVT.

This clonotype was seen at least ten times. The V gene is TRBV6-5, the J gene TRBJ1-2, with no clear D. V was shortened by 10 bases and J by 8 bases, with 17 bases between the two germline ends. This CDR3 has 12 amino acids. Germline CDR1 reads MNHEY; CDR2 reads SVGAGI. Here the CDR3 reads CATYSFLGGYTF. The CDR3 bases are TGTGCCACCTACAGTTTTCTAGGCGGCTACACCTTC.